This TCR beta chain appears in the sequencing data of a study of T cells in localized non-small cell lung cancer. Profiled with immunoSEQ multiplex PCR; TCRdb holds only in-frame clones, not every one. The repertoire consists of tens of thousands of clones, with approximately 94% occurring once and the leading ten covering 0.73%. Looked up from germline, CDR1 is SGHVS and CDR2 is FQNEAQ. This CDR3 region has 13 residues. Deletions cut 5 bases from V and 2 bases from J, with 9 bases between. This chain uses TRBV7-8 with TRBJ2-5; D is uncertain. The specimen was peripheral blood, collected before any cancer treatment. The TCR was taken from a woman aged 40-70 years with stage I lung adenocarcinoma. CDR3 protein: CASSPSDQETQYF. In nucleotides, the CDR3 is TGTGCCAGCAGCCCTAGTGATCAAGAGACCCAGTACTTC.